One T cell receptor (beta chain) is described in this entry. The V gene end was trimmed by 6 bases and the J gene end by 3 bases; junction bases not matched to a gene: 5. The CDR3 is 15 amino acids. The V gene's germline CDR1 is LGHDT and CDR2 YNNKEL (reference sequence). This sample stems from a study of T-cell reconstitution after alpha-beta-depleted transplantation in children. Unique molecular identifiers were used to barcode this TCRbeta library. TCRdb recomputed calls from the PCR reads with MiXCR, one row per CDR3 protein. The sample lists about 340,000 distinct CDR3 sequences; 10% were seen once.

This rearrangement joins TRBV3-1 to TRBJ2-6; 7 bases line up with TRBD1. The sequence came from a human donor who donated a stem cell graft to a child with acute lymphoblastic leukemia. This sample comprised PBMCs from the stem cell graft donor, obtained from the stem cell graft. The CDR3 coding sequence is TGTGCCAGCAGTAGACAGGGAGATGGGGCCAACGTCCTGACTTTC. Its translation is CASSRQGDGANVLTF.